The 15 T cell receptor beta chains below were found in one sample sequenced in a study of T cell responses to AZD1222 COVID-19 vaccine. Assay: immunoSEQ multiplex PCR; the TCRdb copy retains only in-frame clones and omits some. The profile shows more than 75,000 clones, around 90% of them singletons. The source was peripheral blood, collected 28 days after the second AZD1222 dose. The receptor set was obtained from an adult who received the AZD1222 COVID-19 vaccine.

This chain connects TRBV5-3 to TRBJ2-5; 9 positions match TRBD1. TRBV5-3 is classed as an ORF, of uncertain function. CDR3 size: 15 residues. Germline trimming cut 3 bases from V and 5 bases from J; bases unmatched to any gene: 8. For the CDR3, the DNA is TGTGCCAGAAGCTGCCGGGACAGGGATGCGGAGACCCAGTACTTC. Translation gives CARSCRDRDAETQYF.

CDR3 sequence: CSVALLAGGLEQYF. In DNA, the CDR3 is TGCAGCGTTGCCCTACTAGCGGGAGGGCTTGAGCAGTACTTC. The J gene is TRBJ2-7, the V gene TRBV29-1; 13 nucleotides align to TRBD2. Germline values: CDR1 SQVTM, CDR2 ANQGSEA. The CDR3 spans 14 residues. The junction had 7 bases not matched to a gene; V was cut back by 4 bases and J by 7 bases.

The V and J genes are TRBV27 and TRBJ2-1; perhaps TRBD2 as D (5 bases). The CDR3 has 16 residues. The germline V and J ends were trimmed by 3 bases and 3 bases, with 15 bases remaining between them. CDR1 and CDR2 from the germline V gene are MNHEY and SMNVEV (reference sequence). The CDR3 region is CASSFRGVGGYNEQFF. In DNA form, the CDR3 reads TGTGCCAGCAGTTTTCGGGGAGTAGGTGGCTACAATGAGCAGTTCTTC.

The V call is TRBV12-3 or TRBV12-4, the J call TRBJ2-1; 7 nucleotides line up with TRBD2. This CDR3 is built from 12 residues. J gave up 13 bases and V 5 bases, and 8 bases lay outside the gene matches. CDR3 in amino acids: CASSMQGGPQFF. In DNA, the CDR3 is TGTGCCAGCAGTATGCAGGGAGGGCCCCAGTTCTTC.

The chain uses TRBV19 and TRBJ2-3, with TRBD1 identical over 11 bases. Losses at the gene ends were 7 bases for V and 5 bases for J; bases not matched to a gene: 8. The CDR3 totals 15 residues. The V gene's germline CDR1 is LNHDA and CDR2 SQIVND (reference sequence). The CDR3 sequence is CASNGQGAGEDTQYF. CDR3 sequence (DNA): TGTGCCAGTAATGGACAGGGGGCGGGTGAAGATACGCAGTATTTT.

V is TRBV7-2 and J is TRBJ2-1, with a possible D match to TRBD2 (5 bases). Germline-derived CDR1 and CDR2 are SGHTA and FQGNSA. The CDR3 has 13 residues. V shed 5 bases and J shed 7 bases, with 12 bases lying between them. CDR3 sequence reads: CASSTTSGNEQFF. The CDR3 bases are TGTGCCAGCAGCACCACCAGCGGTAATGAGCAGTTCTTC.

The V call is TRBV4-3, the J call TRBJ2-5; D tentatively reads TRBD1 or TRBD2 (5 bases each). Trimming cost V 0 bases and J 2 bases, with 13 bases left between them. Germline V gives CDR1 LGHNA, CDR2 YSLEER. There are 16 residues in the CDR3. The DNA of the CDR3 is TGCGCCAGCAGCCAAGAGCCAGGGACGCCGCAAGAGACCCAGTACTTC. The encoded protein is CASSQEPGTPQETQYF.

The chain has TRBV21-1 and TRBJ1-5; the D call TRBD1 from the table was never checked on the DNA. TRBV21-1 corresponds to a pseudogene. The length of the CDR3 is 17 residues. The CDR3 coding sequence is TGTGCCAGCAGTACAGTTGGACAGAAATATAGCAATCAGCCCCAGCATTTT. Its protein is CASSTVGQKYSNQPQHF.

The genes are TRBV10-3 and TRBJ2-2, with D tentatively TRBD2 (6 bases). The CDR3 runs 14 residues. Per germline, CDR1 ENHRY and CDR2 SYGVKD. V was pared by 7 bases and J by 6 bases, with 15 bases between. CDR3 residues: CAINSGGSAGELFF. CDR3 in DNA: TGTGCCATCAACAGCGGAGGGTCGGCCGGGGAGCTGTTTTTT.

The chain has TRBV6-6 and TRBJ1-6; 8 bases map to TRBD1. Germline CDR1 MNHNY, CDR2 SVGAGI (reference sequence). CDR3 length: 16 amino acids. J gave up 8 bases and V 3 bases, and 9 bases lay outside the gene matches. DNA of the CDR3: TGTGCCAGCAGTTATGTAATTGGACAGGGTTATTCACCCCTCCACTTT. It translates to CASSYVIGQGYSPLHF.

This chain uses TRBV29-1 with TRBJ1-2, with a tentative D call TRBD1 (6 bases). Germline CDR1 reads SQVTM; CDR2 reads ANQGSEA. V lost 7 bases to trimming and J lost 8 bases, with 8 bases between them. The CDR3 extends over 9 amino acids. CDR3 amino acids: CSGDRGYTF. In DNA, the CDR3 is TGCAGCGGTGACAGGGGCTACACCTTC.

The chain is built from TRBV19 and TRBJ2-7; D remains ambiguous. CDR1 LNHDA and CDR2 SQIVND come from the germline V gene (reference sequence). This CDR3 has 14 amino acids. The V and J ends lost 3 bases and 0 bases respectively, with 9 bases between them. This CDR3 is CASSMKGTSYEQYF. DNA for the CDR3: TGTGCCAGTAGTATGAAGGGCACCTCCTACGAGCAGTACTTC.

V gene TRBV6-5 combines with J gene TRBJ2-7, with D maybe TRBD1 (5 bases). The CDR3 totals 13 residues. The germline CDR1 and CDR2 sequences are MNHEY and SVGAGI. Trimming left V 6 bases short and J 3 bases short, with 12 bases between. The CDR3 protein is CASRMTQGYEQYF. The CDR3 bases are TGTGCCAGCAGAATGACCCAGGGCTACGAGCAGTACTTC.

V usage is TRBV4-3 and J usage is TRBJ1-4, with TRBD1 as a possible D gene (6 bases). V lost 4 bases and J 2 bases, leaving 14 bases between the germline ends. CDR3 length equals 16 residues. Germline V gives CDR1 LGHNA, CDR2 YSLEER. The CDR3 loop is CASSRGQGMTNEKLFF. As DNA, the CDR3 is TGCGCCAGCAGCCGTGGGCAGGGGATGACTAATGAAAAACTGTTTTTT.

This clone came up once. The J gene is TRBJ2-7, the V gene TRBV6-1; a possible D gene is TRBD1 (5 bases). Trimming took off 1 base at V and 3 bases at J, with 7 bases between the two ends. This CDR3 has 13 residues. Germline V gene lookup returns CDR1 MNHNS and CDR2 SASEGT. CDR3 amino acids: CASSEGTNYEQYF. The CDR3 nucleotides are TGTGCCAGCAGTGAAGGGACAAACTACGAGCAGTACTTC.